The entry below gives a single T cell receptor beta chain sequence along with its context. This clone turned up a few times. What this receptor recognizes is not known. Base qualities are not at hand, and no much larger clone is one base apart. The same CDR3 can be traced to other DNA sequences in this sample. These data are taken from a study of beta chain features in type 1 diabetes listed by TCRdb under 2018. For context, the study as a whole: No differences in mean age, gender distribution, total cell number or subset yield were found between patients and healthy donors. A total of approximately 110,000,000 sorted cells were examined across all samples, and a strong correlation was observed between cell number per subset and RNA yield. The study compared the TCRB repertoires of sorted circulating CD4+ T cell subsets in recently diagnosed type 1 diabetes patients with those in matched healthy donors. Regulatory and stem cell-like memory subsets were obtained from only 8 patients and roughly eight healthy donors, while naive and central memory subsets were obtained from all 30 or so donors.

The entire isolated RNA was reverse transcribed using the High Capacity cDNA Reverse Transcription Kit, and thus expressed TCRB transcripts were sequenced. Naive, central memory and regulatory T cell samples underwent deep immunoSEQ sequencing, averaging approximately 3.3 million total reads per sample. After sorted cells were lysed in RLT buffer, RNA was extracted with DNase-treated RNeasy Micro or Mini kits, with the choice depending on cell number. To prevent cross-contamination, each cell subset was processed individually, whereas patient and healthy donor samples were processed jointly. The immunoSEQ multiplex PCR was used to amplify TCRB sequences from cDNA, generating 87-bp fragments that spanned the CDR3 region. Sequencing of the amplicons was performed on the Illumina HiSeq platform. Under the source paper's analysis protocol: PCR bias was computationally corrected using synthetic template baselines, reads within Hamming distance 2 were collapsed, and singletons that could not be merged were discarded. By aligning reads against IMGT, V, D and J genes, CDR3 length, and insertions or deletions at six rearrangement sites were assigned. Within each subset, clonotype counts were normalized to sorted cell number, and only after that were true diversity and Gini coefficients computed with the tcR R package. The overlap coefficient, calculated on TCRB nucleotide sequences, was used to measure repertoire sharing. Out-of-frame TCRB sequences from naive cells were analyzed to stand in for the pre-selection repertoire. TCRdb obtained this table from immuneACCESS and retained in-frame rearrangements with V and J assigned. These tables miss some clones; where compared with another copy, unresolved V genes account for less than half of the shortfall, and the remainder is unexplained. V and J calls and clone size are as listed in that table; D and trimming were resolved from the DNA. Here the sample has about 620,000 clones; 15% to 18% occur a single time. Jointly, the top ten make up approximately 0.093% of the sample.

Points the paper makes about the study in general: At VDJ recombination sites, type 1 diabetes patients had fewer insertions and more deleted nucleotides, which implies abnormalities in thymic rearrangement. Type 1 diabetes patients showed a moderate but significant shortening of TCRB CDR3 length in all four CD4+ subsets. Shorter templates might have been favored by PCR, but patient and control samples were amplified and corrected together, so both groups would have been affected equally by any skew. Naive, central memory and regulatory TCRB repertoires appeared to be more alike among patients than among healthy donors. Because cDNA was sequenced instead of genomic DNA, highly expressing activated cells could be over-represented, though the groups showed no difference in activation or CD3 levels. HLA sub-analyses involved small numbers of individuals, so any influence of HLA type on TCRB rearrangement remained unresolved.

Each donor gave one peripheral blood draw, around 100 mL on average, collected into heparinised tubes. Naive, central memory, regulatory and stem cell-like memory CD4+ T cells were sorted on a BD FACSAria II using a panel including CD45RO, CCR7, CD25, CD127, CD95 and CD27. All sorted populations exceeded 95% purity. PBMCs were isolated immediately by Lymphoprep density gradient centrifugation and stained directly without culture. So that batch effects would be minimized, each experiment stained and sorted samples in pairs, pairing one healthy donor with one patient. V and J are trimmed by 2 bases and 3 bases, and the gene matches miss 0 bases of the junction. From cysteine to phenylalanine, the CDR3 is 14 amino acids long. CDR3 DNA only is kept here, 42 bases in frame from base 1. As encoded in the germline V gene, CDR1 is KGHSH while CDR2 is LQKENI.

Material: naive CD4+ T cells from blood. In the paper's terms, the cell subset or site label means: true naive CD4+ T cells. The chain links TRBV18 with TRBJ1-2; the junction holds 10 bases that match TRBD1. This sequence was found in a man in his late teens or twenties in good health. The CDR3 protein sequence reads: CASSPGTGDYGYTF. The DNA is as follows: TGTGCCAGCTCACCAGGGACAGGGGACTATGGCTACACCTTC.